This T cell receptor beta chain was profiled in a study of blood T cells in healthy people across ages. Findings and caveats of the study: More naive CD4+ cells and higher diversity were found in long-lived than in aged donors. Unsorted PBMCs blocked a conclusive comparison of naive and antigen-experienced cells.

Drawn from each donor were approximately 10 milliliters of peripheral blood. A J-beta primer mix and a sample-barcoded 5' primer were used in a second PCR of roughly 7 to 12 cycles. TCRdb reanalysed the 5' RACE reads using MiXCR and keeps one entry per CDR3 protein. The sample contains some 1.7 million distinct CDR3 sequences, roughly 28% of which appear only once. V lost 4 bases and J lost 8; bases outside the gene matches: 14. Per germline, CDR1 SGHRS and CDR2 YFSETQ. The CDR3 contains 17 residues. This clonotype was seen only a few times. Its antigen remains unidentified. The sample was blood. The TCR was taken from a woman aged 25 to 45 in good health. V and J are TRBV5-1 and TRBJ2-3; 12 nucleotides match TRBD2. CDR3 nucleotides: TGCGCCAGCAGCCCCGCGACTAGCGGGAGTCTCCATGGTACGCAGTATTTT. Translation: CASSPATSGSLHGTQYF.